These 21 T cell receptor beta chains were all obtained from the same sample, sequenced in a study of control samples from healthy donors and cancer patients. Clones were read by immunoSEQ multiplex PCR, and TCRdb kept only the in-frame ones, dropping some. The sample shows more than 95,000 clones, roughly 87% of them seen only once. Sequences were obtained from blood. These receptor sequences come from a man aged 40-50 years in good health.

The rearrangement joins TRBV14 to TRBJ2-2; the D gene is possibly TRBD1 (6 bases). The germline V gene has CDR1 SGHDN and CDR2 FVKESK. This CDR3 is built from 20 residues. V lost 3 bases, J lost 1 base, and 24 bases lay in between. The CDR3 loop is CASSQGFMIRRDKNTGELFF. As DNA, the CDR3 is TGTGCCAGCAGCCAGGGTTTTATGATTCGCCGGGACAAGAACACCGGGGAGCTGTTTTTT.

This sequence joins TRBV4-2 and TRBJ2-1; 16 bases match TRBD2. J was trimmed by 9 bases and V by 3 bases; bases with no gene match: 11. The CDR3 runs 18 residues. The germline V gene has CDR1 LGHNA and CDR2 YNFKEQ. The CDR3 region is CASSHYLGTSGGAIEQFF. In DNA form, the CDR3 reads TGTGCCAGCAGCCACTACCTCGGGACTAGCGGGGGGGCCATTGAGCAGTTCTTC.

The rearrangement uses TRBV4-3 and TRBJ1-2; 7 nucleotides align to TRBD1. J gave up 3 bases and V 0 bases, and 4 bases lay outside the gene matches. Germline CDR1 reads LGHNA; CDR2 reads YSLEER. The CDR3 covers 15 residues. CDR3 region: CASSQDDRAHYGYTF. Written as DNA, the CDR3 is TGCGCCAGCAGCCAAGATGACAGGGCTCACTATGGCTACACCTTC.

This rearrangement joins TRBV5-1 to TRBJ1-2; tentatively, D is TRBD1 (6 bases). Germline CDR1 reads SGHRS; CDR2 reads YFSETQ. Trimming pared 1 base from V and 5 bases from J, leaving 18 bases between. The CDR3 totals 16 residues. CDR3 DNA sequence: TGCGCCAGCAGCTTGAGGGGGACCCGTACTTGGTATGGCTACACCTTC. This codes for CASSLRGTRTWYGYTF.

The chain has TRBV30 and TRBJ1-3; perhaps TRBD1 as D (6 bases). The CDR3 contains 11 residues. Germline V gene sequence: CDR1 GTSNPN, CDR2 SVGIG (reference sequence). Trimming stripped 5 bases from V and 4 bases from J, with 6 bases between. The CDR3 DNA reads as TGTGCCTGGGACAGGGGAAACACCATATATTTT. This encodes CAWDRGNTIYF.

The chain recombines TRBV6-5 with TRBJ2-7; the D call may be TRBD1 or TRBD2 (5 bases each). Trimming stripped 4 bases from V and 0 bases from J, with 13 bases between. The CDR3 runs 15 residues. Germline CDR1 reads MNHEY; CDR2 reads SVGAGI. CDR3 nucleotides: TGTGCCAGCAGTTCCATTGGGACGTACTCCTACGAGCAGTACTTC. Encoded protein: CASSSIGTYSYEQYF.

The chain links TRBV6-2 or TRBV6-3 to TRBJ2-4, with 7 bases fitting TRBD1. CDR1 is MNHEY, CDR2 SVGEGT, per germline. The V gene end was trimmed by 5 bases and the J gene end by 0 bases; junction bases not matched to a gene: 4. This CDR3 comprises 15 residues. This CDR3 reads CASSLTGLAKNIQYF. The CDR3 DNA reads TGTGCCAGCAGTCTGACAGGGTTAGCCAAAAACATTCAGTACTTC.

The CDR3 reads CASSPAPGQLNEKLFF. The CDR3 coding sequence is TGTGCCAGTAGTCCAGCGCCGGGACAGCTCAATGAAAAACTGTTTTTT. This chain connects TRBV19 to TRBJ1-4; TRBD1 matches 7 bases. The CDR3 is 16 residues long. V trimming: 5 bases; J trimming: 5 bases; junction bases outside the gene matches: 11. Germline-derived CDR1 and CDR2 are LNHDA and SQIVND (reference sequence).

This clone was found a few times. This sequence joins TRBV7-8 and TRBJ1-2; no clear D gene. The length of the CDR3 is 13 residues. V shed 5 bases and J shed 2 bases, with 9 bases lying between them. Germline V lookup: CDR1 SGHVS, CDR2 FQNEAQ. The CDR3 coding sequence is TGTGCCAGCAGCATCGGGTCGAACTATGGCTACACCTTC. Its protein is CASSIGSNYGYTF.

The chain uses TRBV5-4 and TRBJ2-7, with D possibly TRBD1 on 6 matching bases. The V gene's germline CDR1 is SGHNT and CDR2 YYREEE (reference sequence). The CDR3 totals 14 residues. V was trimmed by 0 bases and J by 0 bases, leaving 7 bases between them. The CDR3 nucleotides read TGTGCCAGCAGCTTGGAGGGGGTCTCCTACGAGCAGTACTTC. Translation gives CASSLEGVSYEQYF.

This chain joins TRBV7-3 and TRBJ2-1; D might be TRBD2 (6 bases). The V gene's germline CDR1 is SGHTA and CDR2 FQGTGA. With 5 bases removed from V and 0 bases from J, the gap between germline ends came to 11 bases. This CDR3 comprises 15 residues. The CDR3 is CASSPAGSSYNEQFF. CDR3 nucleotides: TGTGCCAGCAGCCCCGCGGGGAGCTCCTACAATGAGCAGTTCTTC.

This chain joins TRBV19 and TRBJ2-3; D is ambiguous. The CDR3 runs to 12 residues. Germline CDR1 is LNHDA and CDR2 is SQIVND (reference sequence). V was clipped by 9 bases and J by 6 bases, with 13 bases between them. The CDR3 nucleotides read TGTGCCAGCTCACCTAGTACCGATACGCAGTATTTT. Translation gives CASSPSTDTQYF.

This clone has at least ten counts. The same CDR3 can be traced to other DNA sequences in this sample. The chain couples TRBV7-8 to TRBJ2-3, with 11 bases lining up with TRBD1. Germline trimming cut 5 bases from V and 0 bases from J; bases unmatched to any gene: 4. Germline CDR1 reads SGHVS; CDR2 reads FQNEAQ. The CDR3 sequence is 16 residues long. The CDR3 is CASSPRDRGSTDTQYF. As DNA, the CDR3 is TGTGCCAGCAGCCCCCGGGACAGGGGGAGCACAGATACGCAGTATTTT.

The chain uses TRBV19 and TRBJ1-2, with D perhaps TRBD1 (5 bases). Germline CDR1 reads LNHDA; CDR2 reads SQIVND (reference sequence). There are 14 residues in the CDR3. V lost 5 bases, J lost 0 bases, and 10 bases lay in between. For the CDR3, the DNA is TGTGCCAGTAGTCCGGGACCTGCTAACTATGGCTACACCTTC. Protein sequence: CASSPGPANYGYTF.

The CDR3 DNA reads as TGTGCCACCCGACGGGAGAACACCGGGGAGCTGTTTTTT. Protein product: CATRRENTGELFF. The gene calls are TRBV2 and TRBJ2-2; weak D call: TRBD2 (5 bases). The CDR3 runs 13 residues. The V end was cut by 10 bases, the J end by 1 base, with 10 bases between. The germline V gene encodes CDR1 SNHLY and CDR2 FYNNEI.

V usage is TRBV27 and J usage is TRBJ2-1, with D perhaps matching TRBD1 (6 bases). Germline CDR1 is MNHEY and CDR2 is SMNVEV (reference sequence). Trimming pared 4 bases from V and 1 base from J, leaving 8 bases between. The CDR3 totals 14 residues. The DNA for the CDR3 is TGTGCCAGCAGTTACGGACAGTCCTACAATGAGCAGTTCTTC. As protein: CASSYGQSYNEQFF.

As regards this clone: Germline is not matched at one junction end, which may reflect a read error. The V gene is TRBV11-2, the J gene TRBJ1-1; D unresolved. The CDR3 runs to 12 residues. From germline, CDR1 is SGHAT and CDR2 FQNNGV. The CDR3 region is CASTLGETEAFF. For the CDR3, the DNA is TGTGCCAGCACCTTAGGCGAAACTGAAGCTTTCTTT.

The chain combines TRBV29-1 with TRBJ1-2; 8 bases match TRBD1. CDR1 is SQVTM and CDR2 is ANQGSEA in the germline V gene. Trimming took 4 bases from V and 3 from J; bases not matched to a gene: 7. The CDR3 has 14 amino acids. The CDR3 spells CSVARSTGDYGYTF. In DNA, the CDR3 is TGCAGCGTTGCACGGTCGACAGGGGACTATGGCTACACCTTC.

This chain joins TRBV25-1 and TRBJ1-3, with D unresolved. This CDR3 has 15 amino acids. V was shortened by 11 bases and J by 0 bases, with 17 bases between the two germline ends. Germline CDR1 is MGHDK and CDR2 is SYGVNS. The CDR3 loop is CAPPSEFHSGNTIYF. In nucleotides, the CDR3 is TGTGCCCCTCCATCGGAGTTTCACTCTGGAAACACCATATATTTT. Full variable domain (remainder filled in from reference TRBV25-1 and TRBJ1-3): EADIYQTPRYLVIGTGKKITLECSQTMGHDKMYWYQQDPGMELHLIHYSYGVNSTEKGDLSSESTVSRIRTEHFPLTLESARPSHTSQYLCAPPSEFHSGNTIYFGEGSWLTVV.

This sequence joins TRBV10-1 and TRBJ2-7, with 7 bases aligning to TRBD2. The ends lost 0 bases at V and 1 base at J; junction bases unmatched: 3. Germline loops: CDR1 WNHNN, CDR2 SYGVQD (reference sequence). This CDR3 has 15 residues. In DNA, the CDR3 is TGCGCCAGCAGTGAGTCGGGGGGGACGTCCTACGAGCAGTACTTC. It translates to CASSESGGTSYEQYF.

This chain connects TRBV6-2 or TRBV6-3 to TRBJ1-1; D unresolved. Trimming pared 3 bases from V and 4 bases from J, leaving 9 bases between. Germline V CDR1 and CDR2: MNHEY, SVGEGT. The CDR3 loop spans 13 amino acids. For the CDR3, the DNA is TGTGCCAGCAGTTATCAAGATGTCACTGAAGCTTTCTTT. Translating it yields CASSYQDVTEAFF.